The 24 T cell receptor beta chains below come from one sample, sequenced in a study of cytomegalovirus exposure and HLA in healthy donors. PCR employed 60 Vbeta and 13 Jbeta primers. Assay: immunoSEQ multiplex PCR; the TCRdb copy retains only in-frame clones and omits some. Among 100,000 to 150,000 clones listed, around 73% were seen once. The specimen was PBMCs. The receptors stem from a female donor in good health and CMV-seronegative.

This clone has more than one count but fewer than ten. The chain couples TRBV30 to TRBJ2-5; 9 bases fit TRBD2. With 2 bases clipped from V and 4 bases from J, the junction kept 8 bases outside the gene matches. This CDR3 contains 15 residues. The V gene's germline CDR1 is GTSNPN and CDR2 SVGIG (reference sequence). CDR3 loop: CAWSLGLASSETQYF. CDR3 nucleotide sequence: TGTGCCTGGAGTCTCGGACTAGCGTCCTCAGAGACCCAGTACTTC.

V is TRBV13 and J is TRBJ1-2; TRBD1 matches 7 bases. Germline CDR1 is PRHDT and CDR2 is FYEKMQ (reference sequence). The CDR3 has 15 residues. The V segment lost 5 bases and the J segment 8 bases; nucleotides outside the gene matches: 14. The CDR3 region is CASSQRPDRAGGYTF. CDR3 coding DNA: TGTGCCAGCAGCCAGAGACCTGACAGGGCGGGGGGCTACACCTTC.

The chain combines TRBV7-8 with TRBJ2-5; D is possibly TRBD2 (6 bases). The germline gives CDR1 SGHVS, CDR2 FQNEAQ. The CDR3 runs to 14 residues. V was trimmed by 5 bases and J by 5 bases, leaving 15 bases between them. The CDR3 nucleotides read TGTGCCAGCAGCGACGGACTACCGAGGGAGACCCAGTACTTC. As protein: CASSDGLPRETQYF.

The chain uses TRBV5-4 and TRBJ2-7, with 8 bases aligning to TRBD1. The CDR3 contains 14 residues. Germline CDR1 SGHNT, CDR2 YYREEE (reference sequence). V shed 2 bases and J 5 bases; nucleotides not matched to a gene: 6. This CDR3 reads CASSFKTGEDEQYF. The CDR3 DNA is TGTGCCAGCAGCTTCAAGACAGGGGAGGACGAGCAGTACTTC. Based on the CDR3 plus reference TRBV5-4 and TRBJ2-7, the full variable domain is ETGVTQSPTHLIKTRGQQVTLRCSSQSGHNTVSWYQQALGQGPQFIFQYYREEENGRGNFPPRFSGLQFPNYSSELNVNALELDDSALYLCASSFKTGEDEQYFGPGTRLTVT.

This clone was seen only once. The chain uses TRBV7-9 and TRBJ2-7; 8 bases map to TRBD2. This CDR3 spans 16 amino acids. With V trimmed by 1 base and J by 0 bases, 5 bases remained unmatched. Germline assignment: CDR1 SEHNR and CDR2 FQNEAQ (reference sequence). The DNA for the CDR3 is TGTGCCAGCAGCTTAGGGACTAGCAGAGTCTCCTACGAGCAGTACTTC. Translating it yields CASSLGTSRVSYEQYF.

This clone has only a few counts. CDR3 DNA: TGTGCCAGCTCACCACGAAGTGGACGGGGCACCGGGGAGCTGTTTTTT. Amino acid sequence: CASSPRSGRGTGELFF. V is TRBV18 and J is TRBJ2-2, with D possibly matching TRBD2 (5 bases). From germline, CDR1 is KGHSH and CDR2 LQKENI. V gave up 1 base and J gave up 4 bases, with 13 bases separating them. The CDR3 covers 16 residues.

The V gene is TRBV10-3, the J gene TRBJ1-1; no clear D gene. Trimming cost V 0 bases and J 2 bases, with 7 bases left between them. This CDR3 contains 14 residues. The germline gives CDR1 ENHRY, CDR2 SYGVKD. In DNA form, the CDR3 reads TGTGCCATCAGTGAGTCAAGCCGAAACACTGAAGCTTTCTTT. Translation gives CAISESSRNTEAFF.

About this clone: This sample includes further DNA sequences coding for the same CDR3. The chain is built from TRBV19 and TRBJ2-7, with D tentatively TRBD1 (6 bases). The germline V gene has CDR1 LNHDA and CDR2 SQIVND (reference sequence). CDR3 length equals 13 residues. The V end was cut by 6 bases, the J end by 2 bases, with 11 bases between. In nucleotides, the CDR3 is TGTGCCAGTAGCCTGGACAGCACCTACGAGCAGTACTTC. This sequence encodes CASSLDSTYEQYF.

This clone was detected a few times. The rearrangement links TRBV30 to TRBJ2-7, with 9 bases that match TRBD1. The junction had 4 bases not matched to a gene; V was cut back by 4 bases and J by 3 bases. The germline CDR1 and CDR2 sequences are GTSNPN and SVGIG (reference sequence). CDR3 length: 13 amino acids. CDR3 sequence: CAWNRQGGYEQYF. As DNA, the CDR3 is TGTGCCTGGAACAGACAGGGGGGCTACGAGCAGTACTTC.

This clone was found a few times. V and J are TRBV19 and TRBJ1-1; TRBD1 matches at 8 bases. The CDR3 is made up of 13 amino acids. Trimming at V came to 4 bases and at J to 9 bases, leaving 7 bases not matched to a gene. Germline V gene sequence: CDR1 LNHDA, CDR2 SQIVND (reference sequence). The CDR3 DNA reads TGTGCCAGTAGTAGTACCGGACAGGGCCAAGCTTTCTTT. Amino acid sequence: CASSSTGQGQAFF. The whole variable domain, filled in from reference TRBV19 and TRBJ1-1, reads DGGITQSPKYLFRKEGQNVTLSCEQNLNHDAMYWYRQDPGQGLRLIYYSQIVNDFQKGDIAEGYSVSREKKESFPLTVTSAQKNPTAFYLCASSSTGQGQAFFGQGTRLTVV.

V usage is TRBV10-3 and J usage is TRBJ2-3; 12 bases are a match to TRBD2. CDR3 length equals 16 residues. CDR1 and CDR2 (germline): ENHRY, SYGVKD. Germline trimming cut 5 bases from V and 6 bases from J; bases unmatched to any gene: 9. As DNA, the CDR3 is TGTGCCATCAGTCCCGGGACTAGCGGGCGACTGGATACGCAGTATTTT. Protein sequence: CAISPGTSGRLDTQYF.

This rearrangement joins TRBV6-5 to TRBJ2-5; TRBD1 might be the D (5 bases). The J call may be in error: the DNA end matches TRBJ2-7 better. Germline V lookup: CDR1 MNHEY, CDR2 SVGAGI. The CDR3 has 12 amino acids. The CDR3 DNA reads as TGTGCCAGCAGTTCGCAGGGCTACGAGCAGTACTTC. Its protein is CASSSQGYEQYF.

The chain recombines TRBV27 with TRBJ2-1; a possible D gene is TRBD1 (6 bases). Germline V gene sequence: CDR1 MNHEY, CDR2 SMNVEV (reference sequence). This CDR3 spans 13 amino acids. Deletions cut 4 bases from V and 6 bases from J, with 10 bases between. The CDR3 DNA reads as TGTGCCAGCAGTTCCCAGGGGTCCAATGAGCAGTTCTTC. This codes for CASSSQGSNEQFF.

This clone turned up a few times. The same CDR3 is also encoded by other DNA sequences in this sample. The rearrangement joins TRBV28 to TRBJ1-1; no definite D call. Trimming removed 6 bases from V and 1 base from J, with 6 bases in between. This CDR3 has 12 residues. Germline V CDR1 and CDR2: MDHEN, SYDVKM. The DNA of the CDR3 is TGTGCCAGCAGAGCGGGGAACACTGAAGCTTTCTTT. Residues: CASRAGNTEAFF.

The chain carries TRBV9 and TRBJ2-5; possibly TRBD2 for D (6 bases). The closer fit of TRBJ2-7 to the DNA end suggests the J call may be wrong. Per the germline V gene, CDR1 is SGDLS and CDR2 is YYNGEE. CDR3 length: 15 residues. In nucleotides, the CDR3 is TGTGCCAGCAGCGTGGGGGACTCCGCCTCCTACGAGCAGTACTTC. Its protein product is CASSVGDSASYEQYF.

V is TRBV27 and J is TRBJ1-2; 10 bases map to TRBD1. The CDR3 spans 15 residues. Germline loops: CDR1 MNHEY, CDR2 SMNVEV (reference sequence). Trimming took 3 bases from V and 5 from J; bases not matched to a gene: 6. CDR3 nucleotide sequence: TGTGCCAGCAGTTTTTGGACAGGGGGAAGGTATGGCTACACCTTC. Translating it yields CASSFWTGGRYGYTF.

A single count supports this clone. The chain combines TRBV7-2 with TRBJ2-6; D is possibly TRBD2 (7 bases). CDR1 and CDR2 from the germline V gene are SGHTA and FQGNSA. The CDR3 extends over 16 amino acids. V was trimmed by 0 bases and J by 2 bases, leaving 8 bases between them. The CDR3 protein is CASSLAGGAGANVLTF. In DNA form, the CDR3 reads TGTGCCAGCAGCTTAGCAGGGGGGGCTGGGGCCAACGTCCTGACTTTC.

V is TRBV5-6 and J is TRBJ2-1; the D gene is possibly TRBD1 (8 bases). Germline assignment: CDR1 SGHDT and CDR2 YYEEEE. The CDR3 length is 16 residues. Trimming shortened V by 5 bases and J by 1 base, and 16 bases separated the two germline ends. CDR3: CASRPRGDRSYNEQFF. Here the CDR3 DNA reads TGTGCCAGCAGGCCCCGGGGGGACAGGTCCTACAATGAGCAGTTCTTC.

The chain carries TRBV9 and TRBJ2-7, with 10 bases lining up with TRBD2. Germline V CDR1 and CDR2: SGDLS, YYNGEE. The CDR3 contains 16 residues. V lost 3 bases, J lost 0 bases, and 6 bases stayed unmatched. The CDR3 loop is CASSAAPSGGSYEQYF. The CDR3 coding sequence is TGTGCCAGCAGCGCAGCACCTAGCGGGGGCTCCTACGAGCAGTACTTC.

Comments on this clone: A read error may produce the germline difference seen at one junction end. The V gene is TRBV4-3, the J gene TRBJ2-1; TRBD2 agrees at 9 bases. The CDR3 totals 18 residues. Germline CDR1 LGHNA, CDR2 YSLEER. The DNA for the CDR3 is TGCGCCAGCAGCCGGACTGCAACCGGGACTAGCCCCTACAGTGAGCAGTTCTTC. As protein: CASSRTATGTSPYSEQFF.

V usage is TRBV5-6 and J usage is TRBJ2-5; 7 nucleotides line up with TRBD2. The V gene's germline CDR1 is SGHDT and CDR2 YYEEEE. The V and J ends lost 2 bases and 3 bases, in that order; junction bases with no gene match: 1. This CDR3 has 13 amino acids. CDR3 loop: CASSFSGEETQYF. CDR3 nucleotide sequence: TGTGCCAGCAGCTTCAGCGGGGAAGAGACCCAGTACTTC.

This chain connects TRBV11-2 to TRBJ1-2, with D unresolved. CDR1 is SGHAT and CDR2 is FQNNGV in the germline V gene. CDR3 length equals 14 residues. Trimming removed 5 bases at V and 1 base at J, with 11 bases between. The CDR3 spells CASSRNHNNYGYTF. The CDR3 coding sequence is TGTGCCAGCAGCCGAAATCACAATAACTATGGCTACACCTTC.

The chain is built from TRBV2 and TRBJ1-2; 8 bases are shared with TRBD1. Losses at the gene ends were 9 bases for V and 8 bases for J; bases not matched to a gene: 8. Germline V gene lookup returns CDR1 SNHLY and CDR2 FYNNEI. This CDR3 spans 12 amino acids. CDR3 DNA sequence: TGTGCCAGTAGGACAGGGACGGAGGGCTACACCTTC. Translated: CASRTGTEGYTF.

The J gene is TRBJ2-3, the V gene TRBV28, with 10 bases fitting TRBD1. The CDR3 is 16 amino acids. V lost 8 bases to trimming and J lost 2 bases; unmatched junction nucleotides: 10. The germline V gene encodes CDR1 MDHEN and CDR2 SYDVKM. CDR3: CASFPPGTGVTDTQYF. CDR3 DNA sequence: TGTGCCAGCTTCCCCCCCGGGACAGGGGTCACAGATACGCAGTATTTT.